Below, 24 T cell receptor beta chains from the same sample are listed, as sequenced in a study of cytomegalovirus exposure and HLA in healthy donors. This table comes from immunoSEQ multiplex PCR, and its TCRdb copy is limited to in-frame clones, with some not included. The data contain more than 250,000 clones, about nine tenths of them singletons. Sequenced: PBMCs. Receptor source: a woman aged 25 to 39 in good health and CMV-seropositive.

CDR3 protein: CASSVDRGQDEQYF. CDR3 nucleotides: TGTGCCAGCAGCGTGGACAGGGGGCAGGACGAGCAGTACTTC. V is TRBV7-9 and J is TRBJ2-7; 11 positions match TRBD1. CDR3 size: 14 residues. The V and J ends lost 5 bases and 5 bases, in that order; junction bases with no gene match: 5. Germline lookup yields CDR1 SEHNR and CDR2 FQNEAQ (reference sequence).

This chain connects TRBV25-1 to TRBJ2-5, with 9 nucleotides matching TRBD1. Losses at the gene ends were 6 bases for V and 11 bases for J; bases not matched to a gene: 13. This CDR3 is 14 amino acids long. Germline values: CDR1 MGHDK, CDR2 SYGVNS. CDR3 bases: TGTGCCAGCAGGGAGACAGGGGGTCCTGATAGGCAGTACTTC. It codes for CASRETGGPDRQYF.

V usage is TRBV7-8 and J usage is TRBJ2-4; weak D call: TRBD2 (5 bases). Trimming cost V 6 bases and J 0 bases, with 15 bases left between them. This CDR3 contains 16 residues. The germline gives CDR1 SGHVS, CDR2 FQNEAQ. The CDR3 DNA sequence: TGTGCCAGCAGTCGCCCGGGAAACCAAGCCAAAAACATTCAGTACTTC. Protein: CASSRPGNQAKNIQYF.

The chain joins TRBV29-1 to TRBJ2-2; 9 bases fit TRBD1. CDR1 and CDR2 from the germline V gene are SQVTM and ANQGSEA. The V and J ends lost 4 bases and 7 bases, in that order; junction bases with no gene match: 4. The CDR3 consists of 13 residues. CDR3 DNA: TGCAGCGTTGCCAGGACAGGGGACGGGGAGCTGTTTTTT. Encoded protein: CSVARTGDGELFF.

This chain uses TRBV5-8 with TRBJ2-7, with D possibly TRBD1 on 6 matching bases. V lost 0 bases and J lost 2, with 9 bases in between. Germline CDR1 is SGHTS and CDR2 is YDEGEE. The CDR3 length is 14 residues. CDR3 region: CASSLVQGAYEQYF. For the CDR3, the DNA is TGTGCCAGCAGCTTGGTACAGGGAGCCTACGAGCAGTACTTC.

CDR3 in amino acids: CASSQVLYTGELFF. Here the CDR3 DNA reads TGTGCCAGCAGCCAAGTTCTTTACACCGGGGAGCTGTTTTTT. The genes are TRBV14 and TRBJ2-2, with no clear D. The length of the CDR3 is 14 residues. Looked up from germline, CDR1 is SGHDN and CDR2 is FVKESK. The germline V and J ends were trimmed by 1 base and 3 bases, with 6 bases remaining between them.

V usage is TRBV6-5 and J usage is TRBJ2-4; a possible D gene is TRBD2 (6 bases). The germline gives CDR1 MNHEY, CDR2 SVGAGI. This CDR3 region has 15 residues. V gave up 3 bases and J gave up 3 bases, with 12 bases separating them. CDR3 nucleotides: TGTGCCAGCAGTTATATGGCGGGACTCAAAAACATTCAGTACTTC. Encoded protein: CASSYMAGLKNIQYF.

The V and J genes are TRBV6-6 and TRBJ2-5, with TRBD2 identical over 8 bases. CDR3 size: 15 residues. Germline values: CDR1 MNHNY, CDR2 SVGAGI (reference sequence). V gave up 0 bases and J gave up 1 base; unmatched junction bases: 1. Written as DNA, the CDR3 is TGTGCCAGCAGTTACTCCGGGGGGGCCCAAGAGACCCAGTACTTC. Encoded protein: CASSYSGGAQETQYF.

The CDR3 DNA reads TGCGCCAGCAGCGTGGACAGGACCTATGGCTACACCTTC. Translation gives CASSVDRTYGYTF. The J gene is TRBJ1-2, the V gene TRBV5-1; 7 nucleotides agree with TRBD1. This CDR3 region has 13 residues. Germline loops: CDR1 SGHRS, CDR2 YFSETQ. The ends lost 4 bases at V and 4 bases at J; junction bases unmatched: 4.

The chain couples TRBV18 to TRBJ1-1, with D maybe TRBD1 (5 bases). This CDR3 has 13 residues. V was trimmed by 6 bases and J by 5 bases, leaving 13 bases between them. The V gene's germline CDR1 is KGHSH and CDR2 LQKENI. The CDR3 region is CASSDRQSTEAFF. In DNA form, the CDR3 reads TGTGCCAGCTCCGACCGACAGTCGACTGAAGCTTTCTTT.

The chain couples TRBV15 to TRBJ2-7; weak D call: TRBD2 (6 bases). The germline V gene encodes CDR1 LNHNV and CDR2 YYDKDF (reference sequence). The CDR3 consists of 16 residues. V lost 1 base and J 6 bases, leaving 19 bases between the germline ends. The CDR3 sequence is CATSRGRRERLGEQYF. For the CDR3, the DNA is TGTGCCACCAGCAGAGGCAGGAGGGAACGCCTTGGCGAGCAGTACTTC.

This chain links TRBV30 with TRBJ1-2; D remains unclear. V lost 3 bases and J lost 3, with 8 bases in between. The CDR3 loop spans 12 amino acids. Germline lookup yields CDR1 GTSNPN and CDR2 SVGIG (reference sequence). The CDR3 sequence is CAWRGGYYGYTF. DNA for the CDR3: TGTGCCTGGAGAGGAGGGTACTATGGCTACACCTTC.

The V gene is TRBV9, the J gene TRBJ2-1; the match to TRBD1 covers 9 bases. V shed 3 bases and J 6 bases; nucleotides not matched to a gene: 7. The CDR3 length is 15 residues. Germline values: CDR1 SGDLS, CDR2 YYNGEE. CDR3 residues: CASSAPGQGSNEQFF. Here the CDR3 DNA reads TGTGCCAGCAGCGCGCCGGGACAGGGAAGCAATGAGCAGTTCTTC.

This clone appeared a few times. This sequence joins TRBV5-6 and TRBJ2-2; TRBD1 might be the D (6 bases). Germline V lookup: CDR1 SGHDT, CDR2 YYEEEE. Trimming shortened V by 4 bases and J by 6 bases, and 10 bases separated the two germline ends. The CDR3 is 13 residues long. CDR3 protein: CASSGGGAGELFF. DNA of the CDR3: TGTGCCAGCAGCGGTGGGGGCGCCGGGGAGCTGTTTTTT.

Details on this clone: Additional DNA sequences in this sample encode the identical CDR3. This chain connects TRBV2 to TRBJ2-2; D gene ambiguous. Trimming removed 1 base from V and 1 base from J, with 4 bases in between. Germline CDR1 and CDR2: SNHLY and FYNNEI. The length of the CDR3 is 14 residues. CDR3 in DNA: TGTGCCAGCAGTGAAGTCCGGAACACCGGGGAGCTGTTTTTT. Translation gives CASSEVRNTGELFF.

The chain combines TRBV11-2 with TRBJ1-3, with D possibly being TRBD1 (6 bases). V was clipped by 5 bases and J by 2 bases, with 10 bases between them. Germline CDR1 and CDR2: SGHAT and FQNNGV. The CDR3 consists of 14 residues. The CDR3 DNA reads as TGTGCCAGCAGCACCACAGGGCCTGGAAACACCATATATTTT. It is translated as CASSTTGPGNTIYF.

This clone has more than one count but fewer than ten. The chain couples TRBV7-3 to TRBJ2-2; D unresolved. There are 14 residues in the CDR3. Germline V CDR1 and CDR2: SGHTA, FQGTGA. Trimming took 1 base from V and 1 from J, leaving 4 bases between them. The CDR3: CASSLIENTGELFF. In DNA, the CDR3 is TGTGCCAGCAGCTTAATAGAGAACACCGGGGAGCTGTTTTTT.

CDR3 amino acids: CASSLGTLETQYF. The CDR3 coding sequence is TGTGCCAGCAGCTTAGGGACTTTAGAGACCCAGTACTTC. The rearrangement uses TRBV14 and TRBJ2-5, with a possible D match to TRBD2 (6 bases). The germline gives CDR1 SGHDN, CDR2 FVKESK. This CDR3 is 13 amino acids long. Between the trimmed V and J ends, which lost 5 bases and 4 bases, there was a span of 11 bases.

The chain joins TRBV7-3 to TRBJ2-5; D might be TRBD2 (7 bases). Germline V gene data show CDR1 as SGHTA and CDR2 as FQGTGA. Trimming removed 10 bases from V and 5 bases from J, with 23 bases in between. The CDR3 is 15 amino acids. Here the CDR3 reads CAKMRGRLDFETQYF. DNA of the CDR3: TGTGCCAAAATGCGGGGGCGCTTGGATTTCGAGACCCAGTACTTC.

The J gene is TRBJ1-1, the V gene TRBV9; no firm D call. The V and J ends lost 5 bases and 2 bases respectively, with 10 bases between them. In germline, CDR1 is SGDLS, CDR2 YYNGEE. The CDR3 length is 13 residues. CDR3 loop: CASSGGLNTEAFF. The CDR3 DNA sequence: TGTGCCAGCAGTGGAGGACTTAACACTGAAGCTTTCTTT. Full variable domain (rest looked up from reference TRBV9 and TRBJ1-1): DSGVTQTPKHLITATGQRVTLRCSPRSGDLSVYWYQQSLDQGLQFLIQYYNGEERAKGNILERFSAQQFPDLHSELNLSSLELGDSALYFCASSGGLNTEAFFGQGTRLTVV.

The chain recombines TRBV7-6 with TRBJ2-5, with 8 bases identical to TRBD1. The germline CDR1 and CDR2 sequences are SGHVS and FNYEAQ. V shed 3 bases, J shed 5 bases, and the junction held 8 bases outside the gene matches. This CDR3 is 15 amino acids long. The CDR3: CASSFGQGPGETQYF. CDR3 nucleotides: TGTGCCAGCAGCTTTGGACAGGGTCCGGGGGAGACCCAGTACTTC.

The rearrangement links TRBV28 to TRBJ1-2; 7 bases are a match to TRBD1. The J segment lost 2 bases and the V segment lost 3 bases, leaving 6 bases of the junction unmatched. Germline loops: CDR1 MDHEN, CDR2 SYDVKM. This CDR3 contains 15 residues. The CDR3, as DNA: TGTGCCAGCAGTTTTATGGACAGGAAGAACTATGGCTACACCTTC. It codes for CASSFMDRKNYGYTF.

The chain employs TRBV4-3 and TRBJ1-2, with D maybe TRBD1 (6 bases). The germline gives CDR1 LGHNA, CDR2 YSLEER. Trimming pared 0 bases from V and 1 base from J, leaving 15 bases between. The CDR3 length is 17 residues. The CDR3 DNA reads as TGCGCCAGCAGCCAAGATGCAGGGGCGGGGGTTAACTATGGCTACACCTTC. It codes for CASSQDAGAGVNYGYTF.

The chain is built from TRBV7-8 and TRBJ2-7; a possible D gene is TRBD1 (7 bases). The CDR3 runs 16 residues. Germline CDR1 is SGHVS and CDR2 is FQNEAQ. The V end was cut by 0 bases, the J end by 3 bases, with 15 bases between. Here the CDR3 DNA reads TGTGCCAGCAGCTTAGCGCGGGCAGGGGGGCACTACGAGCAGTACTTC. This gives the protein CASSLARAGGHYEQYF.